This TCR gamma chain is drawn from a study of Vδ1+ human thymocytes. Extracted RNA was reverse transcribed into cDNA. Multiplex PCR used pooled V-gene forward primers and a constant-region reverse primer to amplify CDR3s. TCRdb fed the multiplex PCR reads into CATT to redo clone calling. The top ten hold about 2% of the sample, which has over 20,000 gamma-chain clones, about an eighth seen once. A word on this clone: What it recognizes is unknown.

The study, taken as a whole, reports: Despite high sort purity, about 20% of thymic T cell receptor delta sequences were Vdelta2. Thymic TRG and TRD repertoires appeared highly polyclonal, with Gaussian CDR3 length distributions. Bulk data may be misread because of unexpected Vdelta2 sequences.

The CDR3 spans 18 residues. The J segment lost 4 bases and the V segment lost 0 bases, leaving 6 bases of the junction unmatched. Germline V gene data show CDR1 as GITISATS and CDR2 as ISYDGTV (reference sequence). This clonotype was obtained from a child less than two years old who had congenital heart surgery. The V gene is TRGV9, the J gene TRGJP. Sequences were obtained from Vdelta1+ gamma-delta thymocytes from the thymus. Subset of the sample: FACS-sorted CD3+ TCRalphabeta- TCRVdelta1+ TCRVdelta2- thymocytes. The CDR3: CALWEVQPQELGKKIKVF. The DNA of the CDR3 is TGTGCCTTGTGGGAGGTGCAGCCCCAAGAGTTGGGCAAAAAAATCAAGGTATTT.